Each of the 29 T cell receptor beta chains below was sequenced from the same sample in a study of metastatic and nonmetastatic thyroid tumors. TCRdb re-called the PCR reads through MiXCR. The data hold tens of thousands of clones, with approximately 15% observed a single time. Among the patients, none had received any treatment before thyroid surgery. The sequenced sample consisted of blood. The receptors shown here come from a female donor with papillary thyroid cancer or a benign thyroid nodule (not recorded which). Some clones in this sample may be carry-over from other donors' samples.

This chain links TRBV19 with TRBJ1-3; weak D call: TRBD1 (5 bases). Between the trimmed V and J ends, which lost 5 bases and 1 base, there was a span of 15 bases. Germline V lookup: CDR1 LNHDA, CDR2 SQIVND (reference sequence). This CDR3 region has 16 residues. In nucleotides, the CDR3 is TGTGCCAGTAGTTCCTACAGGAGTCGTTCTGGAAACACCATATATTTT. It codes for CASSSYRSRSGNTIYF.

This clone was counted at least ten times. The chain is built from TRBV7-9 and TRBJ1-1; tentative D call: TRBD1 (6 bases). Per the germline V gene, CDR1 is SEHNR and CDR2 is FQNEAQ (reference sequence). V was trimmed by 2 bases and J by 5 bases, leaving 12 bases between them. This CDR3 has 14 residues. Written as DNA, the CDR3 is TGTGCCAGCAGCTTAAAAGGGGGAGGGACTGAAGCTTTCTTT. This sequence encodes CASSLKGGGTEAFF.

This clone was observed a few times. V is TRBV5-5 and J is TRBJ2-1; a possible D gene is TRBD2 (5 bases). Germline CDR1 is SGHKS and CDR2 is YYEKEE (reference sequence). This CDR3 contains 15 residues. Deletions cut 1 base from V and 6 bases from J, with 14 bases between. In DNA form, the CDR3 reads TGTGCCAGCAGCTTGACGACGGGATGGGGCAATGAGCAGTTCTTC. It yields the protein CASSLTTGWGNEQFF.

This clone was picked up many times. The chain combines TRBV24-1 with TRBJ1-5, with TRBD1 identical over 7 bases. This CDR3 region has 13 residues. Germline CDR1 is KGHDR and CDR2 is SFDVKD. Trimming removed 7 bases from V and 5 bases from J; junction bases left unmatched: 4. CDR3 coding DNA: TGTGCCACCAGCGACAGGGATCATCAGCCCCAGCATTTT. Protein: CATSDRDHQPQHF.

This clone was picked up many times. The chain employs TRBV14 and TRBJ2-3; 8 nucleotides match TRBD2. The germline V gene has CDR1 SGHDN and CDR2 FVKESK. J gave up 0 bases and V 3 bases, and 8 bases lay outside the gene matches. The CDR3 runs to 17 residues. This CDR3 reads CASSQGLAGLSTDTQYF. The CDR3 region has the DNA TGTGCCAGCAGCCAGGGGCTAGCGGGTTTAAGCACAGATACGCAGTATTTT.

For this clone: Other DNA sequences in this specimen translate into the identical CDR3. This chain joins TRBV28 and TRBJ2-5, with a weak D call TRBD2 (6 bases). The germline gives CDR1 MDHEN, CDR2 SYDVKM. This CDR3 region has 11 residues. The CDR3 DNA reads as TGTGCAGAAGGGCGGGGAGAGACCCAGTACTTC. Translating it yields CAEGRGETQYF.

The table lists this clone with a few counts. The V and J genes are TRBV12-3 or TRBV12-4 and TRBJ1-1; D uncertain. The V end lost 3 bases, the J end lost 3 bases, and 5 bases lay between the germline ends. The CDR3 spans 12 residues. In DNA form, the CDR3 reads TGTGCCAGCAGTTTCGGGGACACTGAAGCTTTCTTT. Its translation is CASSFGDTEAFF.

The chain has TRBV7-7 and TRBJ2-5; D remains unclear. V was cut by 3 bases and J by 5 bases, with 10 bases left in between. The CDR3 length is 13 residues. In germline, CDR1 is SSHAT, CDR2 FNYEAQ (reference sequence). CDR3: CASSFVGRETQYF. The CDR3 nucleotides are TGTGCCAGCAGCTTCGTTGGACGGGAGACCCAGTACTTC.

Ten or more counts support this clone. This chain connects TRBV10-2 to TRBJ2-7; D is uncertain. Germline V gene lookup returns CDR1 WSHSY and CDR2 SAAADI. This CDR3 spans 20 amino acids. V shed 2 bases and J shed 3 bases, with 29 bases lying between them. Here the CDR3 DNA reads TGCGCCAGCAGTGAGCCGAATGGCAGGACCTCCTCTAGTAGTATCTACGAGCAGTACTTC. Translating gives CASSEPNGRTSSSSIYEQYF.

This clone has a handful of counts. The rearrangement links TRBV19 to TRBJ2-2; TRBD1 agrees at 7 bases. Germline CDR1 LNHDA, CDR2 SQIVND (reference sequence). Trimming took 6 bases from V and 4 from J; bases not matched to a gene: 5. The CDR3 totals 14 residues. CDR3 region: CASRPGTVTGELFF. DNA for the CDR3: TGTGCCAGTAGGCCCGGGACAGTCACCGGGGAGCTGTTTTTT.

This clone was seen only a few times. One end of the junction fails to match germline, which may point to a read error. The chain is built from TRBV12-3 or TRBV12-4 and TRBJ1-2, with a weak D call TRBD1 (5 bases). The CDR3 extends over 15 amino acids. CDR3 in amino acids: CASCLSGGTVYGYTF. The CDR3 bases are TGTGCCAGCTGTTTGAGTGGTGGGACCGTTTATGGCTACACCTTC.

This clone has at least ten counts. The chain joins TRBV10-2 to TRBJ2-3, with 8 bases identical to TRBD2. The CDR3 spans 17 residues. The junction had 14 bases not matched to a gene; V was cut back by 3 bases and J by 6 bases. Per germline, CDR1 WSHSY and CDR2 SAAADI. CDR3 sequence reads: CASSEGPRAGDSDTQYF. In nucleotides, the CDR3 is TGCGCCAGCAGTGAAGGACCTCGAGCGGGAGATTCGGATACGCAGTATTTT.

Note on this clone: A much larger clonotype is one base distant, so this may be a read error. The CDR3 loop reads CASSPSGGRLDTQYF. CDR3 nucleotides: TGTGCCAGCAGTCCATCAGGGGGCCGCCTAGATACGCAGTATTTT. The chain links TRBV11-2 to TRBJ2-3, with TRBD1 matching over 8 bases. CDR3 length: 15 residues. The germline V gene has CDR1 SGHAT and CDR2 FQNNGV. V lost 6 bases to trimming and J lost 5 bases; unmatched junction nucleotides: 10.

V usage is TRBV11-2 and J usage is TRBJ1-2; D ambiguous. V lost 1 base, J lost 7 bases, and 10 bases lay in between. CDR1 is SGHAT and CDR2 is FQNNGV in the germline V gene. CDR3 length: 13 amino acids. The CDR3 here is CASSLGLDRGYTF. The DNA of the CDR3 is TGTGCCAGCAGCTTAGGGCTCGATCGTGGCTACACCTTC. The complete variable domain, with remaining parts taken from reference TRBV11-2 and TRBJ1-2, reads EAGVAQSPRYKIIEKRQSVAFWCNPISGHATLYWYQQILGQGPKLLIQFQNNGVVDDSQLPKDRFSAERLKGVDSTLKIQPAKLEDSAVYLCASSLGLDRGYTFGSGTRLTVV.

This clone was detected ten times or more. The CDR3 loop reads CASRGQGRGNQPQHF. The CDR3 DNA follows: TGTGCCAGCAGGGGACAGGGAAGGGGCAATCAGCCCCAGCATTTT. The chain uses TRBV28 and TRBJ1-5; 9 bases match TRBD1. The CDR3 totals 15 residues. Trimming at V came to 6 bases and at J to 2 bases, leaving 5 bases not matched to a gene. The germline gives CDR1 MDHEN, CDR2 SYDVKM.

This clone was found many times. The chain links TRBV5-1 to TRBJ1-2, with D possibly TRBD1 on 6 matching bases. CDR3 length equals 14 residues. V lost 3 bases, J lost 7 bases, and 16 bases lay in between. Germline loops: CDR1 SGHRS, CDR2 YFSETQ. CDR3 sequence reads: CASSWGPQGSGYTF. The CDR3 nucleotides are TGCGCCAGCAGCTGGGGACCTCAGGGGTCTGGCTACACCTTC. Full variable domain (outside the CDR3, taken from reference TRBV5-1 and TRBJ1-2): KAGVTQTPRYLIKTRGQQVTLSCSPISGHRSVSWYQQTPGQGLQFLFEYFSETQRNKGNFPGRFSGRQFSNSRSEMNVSTLELGDSALYLCASSWGPQGSGYTFGSGTRLTVV.

This chain uses TRBV9 with TRBJ1-5, with D unresolved. Trimming stripped 7 bases from V and 10 bases from J, with 24 bases between. The germline V gene has CDR1 SGDLS and CDR2 YYNGEE. The CDR3 runs to 15 residues. The CDR3 nucleotides are TGTGCCAGCGGCCCCGGGGATGGGGTTAGCAAACCCCAGCATTTT. Translation gives CASGPGDGVSKPQHF.

This clone was observed many times. The gene calls are TRBV2 and TRBJ1-1; D call uncertain. The V end was cut by 5 bases, the J end by 3 bases, with 16 bases between. This CDR3 spans 15 amino acids. Germline CDR1 is SNHLY and CDR2 is FYNNEI. The CDR3 DNA follows: TGTGCCAGCAGTTCTGGGCCGTTTCCGGACACTGAAGCTTTCTTT. It encodes CASSSGPFPDTEAFF.

Many counts were recorded for this clone. This chain connects TRBV6-2 or TRBV6-3 to TRBJ2-2; TRBD1 is a possible D gene (6 bases). The germline V gene encodes CDR1 MNHEY and CDR2 SVGEGT. This CDR3 comprises 15 residues. V lost 5 bases, J lost 2 bases, and 12 bases lay in between. The CDR3 protein is CASSNREPNTGELFF. CDR3 DNA: TGTGCCAGCAGTAACAGGGAACCCAACACCGGGGAGCTGTTTTTT.

This clone has at least ten counts. The rearrangement links TRBV28 to TRBJ1-1; possibly TRBD1 for D (5 bases). The germline gives CDR1 MDHEN, CDR2 SYDVKM. The CDR3 covers 15 residues. With 4 bases removed from V and 9 bases from J, the gap between germline ends came to 21 bases. CDR3 protein: CASSSPREPREKAFF. The CDR3 region has the DNA TGTGCCAGCAGTTCCCCCCGGGAACCCAGGGAGAAAGCTTTCTTT.

In this sample, this clone turned up many times. The V and J genes are TRBV11-2 and TRBJ1-5, with D perhaps matching TRBD1 (5 bases). The CDR3 consists of 16 residues. Looked up from germline, CDR1 is SGHAT and CDR2 is FQNNGV. V dropped 1 base and J dropped 4 bases, with 14 bases sitting between them. Here the CDR3 reads CASSLGLGRANQPQHF. The CDR3 DNA sequence: TGTGCCAGCAGCTTAGGGTTGGGACGGGCTAATCAGCCCCAGCATTTT.

The sample holds many counts of this clone. This chain uses TRBV5-4 with TRBJ2-1; D perhaps matches TRBD1 (5 bases). CDR3 length: 15 amino acids. In germline, CDR1 is SGHNT, CDR2 YYREEE (reference sequence). The V end was cut by 0 bases, the J end by 6 bases, with 13 bases between. The CDR3 DNA reads as TGTGCCAGCAGCTTGGGGGCAGGGCCTAGCAATGAGCAGTTCTTC. This gives the protein CASSLGAGPSNEQFF.

Many counts were recorded for this clone. The chain employs TRBV30 and TRBJ2-1; 10 nucleotides agree with TRBD2. Germline V gives CDR1 GTSNPN, CDR2 SVGIG (reference sequence). V was pared by 3 bases and J by 4 bases, with 6 bases of the junction left unmatched. The CDR3 spans 15 residues. CDR3 residues: CAWRAGLAAYNEQFF. The CDR3 coding sequence is TGTGCCTGGAGGGCAGGACTAGCGGCGTACAATGAGCAGTTCTTC.

This clone has a count of ten or more. The chain couples TRBV6-5 to TRBJ1-1; no firm D call. V gave up 2 bases and J gave up 3 bases, with 1 base separating them. The CDR3 has 11 amino acids. Germline assignment: CDR1 MNHEY and CDR2 SVGAGI. The CDR3 bases are TGTGCCAGCAGTTACGACACTGAAGCTTTCTTT. Amino acids: CASSYDTEAFF.

This clone was counted once. The chain links TRBV20-1 to TRBJ2-1; 8 nucleotides agree with TRBD2. The V gene's germline CDR1 is DFQATT and CDR2 SNEGSKA (reference sequence). V lost 0 bases to trimming and J lost 8 bases; unmatched junction nucleotides: 6. The CDR3 length is 14 residues. DNA of the CDR3: TGCAGTGCTAGAGATTCCGGGACTAGAGATGAGCAGTTCTTC. It specifies CSARDSGTRDEQFF.

This clone was seen many times. The chain links TRBV4-2 to TRBJ2-3; D might be TRBD2 (5 bases). V was pared by 1 base and J by 7 bases, with 18 bases between. CDR1 and CDR2 (germline): LGHNA, YNFKEQ. This CDR3 has 16 amino acids. DNA for the CDR3: TGTGCCAGCAGCCAAGGGGCTAGCCCCTCCGGTAATACGCAGTATTTT. Amino acids: CASSQGASPSGNTQYF.

As to this clone: The junction departs from germline at one end; a sequencing error may be responsible. The J gene is TRBJ2-7, the V gene TRBV6-5; no firm D call. Germline V gene sequence: CDR1 MNHEY, CDR2 SVGAGI. The CDR3 is 13 amino acids. The CDR3 bases are TGTGCCAGCATTTACGGTAACAGCGTGCCTTCCTACTTC. Protein: CASIYGNSVPSYF.

This clone appeared a few times. The chain carries TRBV6-5 and TRBJ2-1; 9 nucleotides agree with TRBD2. Germline assignment: CDR1 MNHEY and CDR2 SVGAGI. The CDR3 length is 16 residues. J lost 15 bases, V lost 4 bases, and 19 bases had no gene match. The DNA for the CDR3 is TGTGCCAGCAGTTTCTACGCTAGCGGGAACCCCCCAATACGGTTCTTC. This sequence encodes CASSFYASGNPPIRFF.

This clone was detected many times. Different DNA sequences within this sample yield the same CDR3. The chain couples TRBV5-1 to TRBJ2-5; 7 bases map to TRBD2. The CDR3 totals 14 residues. In germline, CDR1 is SGHRS, CDR2 YFSETQ. Trimming cost V 2 bases and J 4 bases; bases outside gene matches: 5. The CDR3 DNA is TGCGCCAGCAGCTTAGCGGGACGGGGAGAGACCCAGTACTTC. It translates to CASSLAGRGETQYF.